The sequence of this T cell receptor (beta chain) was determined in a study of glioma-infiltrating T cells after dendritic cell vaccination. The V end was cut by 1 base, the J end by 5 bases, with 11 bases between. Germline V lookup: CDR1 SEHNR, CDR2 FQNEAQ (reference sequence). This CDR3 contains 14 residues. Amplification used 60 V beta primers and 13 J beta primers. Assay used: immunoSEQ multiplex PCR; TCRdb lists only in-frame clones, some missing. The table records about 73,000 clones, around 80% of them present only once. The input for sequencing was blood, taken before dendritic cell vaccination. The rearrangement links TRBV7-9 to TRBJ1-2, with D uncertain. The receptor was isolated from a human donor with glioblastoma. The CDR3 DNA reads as TGTGCCAGCAGCTTAGGTCCGGAGGAGTATGGCTACACCTTC. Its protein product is CASSLGPEEYGYTF.